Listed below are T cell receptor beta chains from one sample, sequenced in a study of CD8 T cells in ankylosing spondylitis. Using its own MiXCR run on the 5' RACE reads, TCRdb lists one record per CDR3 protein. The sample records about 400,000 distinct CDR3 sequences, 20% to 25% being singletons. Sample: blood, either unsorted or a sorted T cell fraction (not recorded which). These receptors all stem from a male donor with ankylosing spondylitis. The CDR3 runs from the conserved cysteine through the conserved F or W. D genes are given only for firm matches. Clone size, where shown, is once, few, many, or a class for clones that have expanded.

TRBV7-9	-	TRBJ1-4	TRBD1	CASSFNPGQWPEKLFF	TGTGCCAGCAGCTTTAACCCGGGACAGTGGCCTGAAAAACTGTTTTTT
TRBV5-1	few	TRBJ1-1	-	CASSFQGTTEAFF	TGCGCCAGCAGCTTCCAGGGGACCACTGAAGCTTTCTTT
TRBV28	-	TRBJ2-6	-	CASSSLLGGANVLTF	TGTGCCAGCAGTTCGTTATTGGGTGGGGCCAACGTCCTGACTTTC
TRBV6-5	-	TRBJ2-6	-	CASSYSRAGLTGANVLTF	TGTGCCAGCAGTTACTCACGGGCCGGACTGACTGGGGCCAACGTCCTGACTTTC
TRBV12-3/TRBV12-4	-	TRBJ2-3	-	CASMTGEYDTQYF	TGTGCCAGCATGACGGGAGAGTATGATACGCAGTATTTT
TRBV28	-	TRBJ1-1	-	CASSPQGQDTEAFF	TGTGCCAGTTCCCCGCAGGGCCAGGACACTGAAGCTTTCTTT
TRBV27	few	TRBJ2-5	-	CASSLFGSKETQYF	TGTGCCAGCAGTTTATTCGGGAGTAAAGAGACCCAGTACTTC
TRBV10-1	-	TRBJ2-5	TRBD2	CASSESPGGRQETQYF	TGCGCCAGCAGTGAGTCACCGGGAGGTAGACAAGAGACCCAGTACTTC
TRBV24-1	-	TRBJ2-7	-	CATSPKLYEQYF	TGTGCCACCAGCCCTAAGTTGTACGAGCAGTACTTC
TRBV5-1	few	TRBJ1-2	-	CASSLVKGDDYGYTF	TGCGCCAGCAGCTTGGTAAAAGGGGACGACTATGGCTACACCTTC
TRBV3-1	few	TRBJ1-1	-	CASSQGRVGTEAFF	TGTGCCAGCAGCCAAGGGAGGGTAGGCACTGAAGCTTTCTTT
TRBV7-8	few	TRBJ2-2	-	CASSLVSRRVDTGELFF	TGTGCCAGCAGCTTAGTCTCCCGCAGGGTAGACACCGGGGAGCTGTTTTTT
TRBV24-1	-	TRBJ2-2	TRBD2	CATSSLAGGNTGELFF	TGTGCCACCAGCAGCCTAGCGGGGGGGAACACCGGGGAGCTGTTTTTT
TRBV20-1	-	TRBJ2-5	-	CSARYRAKQETQYF	TGCAGTGCTAGATACAGGGCCAAACAAGAGACCCAGTACTTC
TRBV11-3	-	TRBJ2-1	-	CASSPRPTSSYNEQFF	TGTGCCAGCAGCCCCAGGCCCACCAGCTCCTACAATGAGCAGTTCTTC
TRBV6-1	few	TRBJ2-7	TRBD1	CASSRRDRVLEKQYF	TGTGCCAGCAGCCGCCGGGACAGGGTCCTCGAGAAGCAGTACTTC
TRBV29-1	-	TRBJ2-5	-	CSVDAHLRRGETQYF	TGCAGCGTTGACGCACACTTGAGGCGAGGAGAGACCCAGTACTTC
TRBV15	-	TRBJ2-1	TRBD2	CATSREESSGISYNEQFF	TGTGCCACCAGCAGAGAAGAGTCTAGCGGGATCTCCTACAATGAGCAGTTCTTC
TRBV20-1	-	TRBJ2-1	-	CSARKAVDNEQFF	TGCAGTGCCCGCAAGGCGGTCGACAATGAGCAGTTCTTC
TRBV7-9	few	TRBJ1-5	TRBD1	CASSLAVGQGRVQPQHF	TGTGCCAGCAGCTTAGCGGTTGGACAGGGGAGGGTTCAGCCCCAGCATTTT
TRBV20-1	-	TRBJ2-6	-	CSANSDISGANVLTF	TGCAGTGCTAACTCGGACATCTCTGGGGCCAACGTCCTGACTTTC
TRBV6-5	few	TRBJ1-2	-	CASTERWGGYTF	TGTGCCAGCACCGAACGTTGGGGCGGCTACACCTTC
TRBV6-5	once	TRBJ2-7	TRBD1	CASSYRPSTGTFYEQYF	TGTGCCAGCAGTTACCGACCGTCGACAGGGACCTTCTACGAGCAGTACTTC
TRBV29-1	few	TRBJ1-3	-	CSVSISFGTESGNTIYF	TGCAGCGTCTCAATAAGCTTCGGGACGGAGTCTGGAAACACCATATATTTT
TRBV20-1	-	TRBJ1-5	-	CSATAAGDSGNQPQHF	TGCAGTGCAACGGCCGCCGGAGACAGCGGCAATCAGCCCCAGCATTTT
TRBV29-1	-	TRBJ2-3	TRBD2	CSVEKWGTSGSTDTQYF	TGCAGCGTTGAAAAATGGGGGACTAGCGGGAGCACAGATACGCAGTATTTT
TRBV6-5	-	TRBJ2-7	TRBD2	CASSWALAATYEQYF	TGTGCCAGCAGTTGGGCACTAGCGGCTACCTACGAGCAGTACTTC
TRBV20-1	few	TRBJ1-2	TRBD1	CSADTGQAPGYTF	TGCAGTGCTGACACGGGACAGGCTCCTGGCTACACCTTC
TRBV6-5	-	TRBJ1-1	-	CASSYTPTRRNTEAFF	TGTGCCAGCAGTTACACCCCGACACGGAGGAACACTGAAGCTTTCTTT
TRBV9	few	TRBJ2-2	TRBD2	CASSGLAGGAGELFF	TGTGCCAGCAGCGGACTAGCGGGAGGGGCCGGGGAGCTGTTTTTT
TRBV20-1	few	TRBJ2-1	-	CSVLNYRNGYNEQFF	TGCAGTGTCTTGAACTACAGGAATGGCTACAATGAGCAGTTCTTC
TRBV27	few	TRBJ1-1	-	CASSPGRGGWSTEAFF	TGTGCCAGCAGTCCGGGACGCGGGGGTTGGAGCACTGAAGCTTTCTTT
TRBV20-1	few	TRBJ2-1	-	CSADGQTRLGNEQFF	TGCAGTGCGGATGGGCAGACTCGTTTGGGGAATGAGCAGTTCTTC
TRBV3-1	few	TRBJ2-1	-	CASSQVELGYNEQFF	TGTGCCAGCAGCCAAGTTGAGCTCGGTTACAATGAGCAGTTCTTC
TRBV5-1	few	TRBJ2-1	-	CASSLSLGKPYNEQFF	TGCGCCAGCAGCTTGTCGCTAGGAAAACCCTACAATGAGCAGTTCTTC
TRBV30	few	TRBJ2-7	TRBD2	CAWSVGSAGVTSYF	TGTGCCTGGAGTGTAGGGTCGGCGGGAGTAACCTCGTACTTC
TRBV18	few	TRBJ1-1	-	CASSPSGRGTVFF	TGTGCCAGCTCACCCAGCGGCAGGGGCACGGTGTTCTTT
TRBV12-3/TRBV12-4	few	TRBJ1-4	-	CASSGPGTKKLFF	TGTGCCAGCAGTGGCCCCGGGACGAAAAAACTGTTTTTT
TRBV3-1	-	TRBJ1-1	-	CASSQGAGRAEAFF	TGTGCCAGCAGCCAAGGGGCTGGTAGAGCTGAAGCTTTCTTT
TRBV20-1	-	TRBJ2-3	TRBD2	CSARDKGLAGGRLDTQYF	TGCAGTGCTAGAGATAAAGGACTAGCGGGAGGCCGTTTAGATACGCAGTATTTT
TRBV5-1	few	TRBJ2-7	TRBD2	CASSFGSSGYENYEQYF	TGCGCCAGCAGCTTCGGGTCTAGCGGGTACGAGAACTACGAGCAGTACTTC
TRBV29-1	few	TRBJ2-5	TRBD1	CSVKSGTGAAETQYF	TGCAGCGTGAAGTCGGGGACAGGGGCCGCAGAGACCCAGTACTTC
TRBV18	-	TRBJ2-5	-	CASSPPGPLQETQYF	TGTGCCAGCTCACCCCCAGGCCCCCTCCAAGAGACCCAGTACTTC
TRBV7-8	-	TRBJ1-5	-	CASSLRGGVQPQHF	TGTGCCAGCAGTTTAAGGGGTGGGGTTCAGCCCCAGCATTTT
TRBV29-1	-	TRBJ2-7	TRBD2	CSAQLAGDLGEQYF	TGCAGCGCGCAACTAGCGGGAGATCTCGGCGAGCAGTACTTC
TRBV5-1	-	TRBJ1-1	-	CASSFAQPGEAFF	TGCGCCAGCAGCTTCGCACAGCCTGGTGAAGCTTTCTTT
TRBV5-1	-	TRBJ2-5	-	CASSSLRGDQYF	TGCGCCAGCAGCTCGCTCAGGGGTGACCAGTACTTC
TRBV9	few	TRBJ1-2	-	CASSVGQLHGYTF	TGTGCCAGCAGCGTAGGTCAGCTCCATGGCTACACCTTC
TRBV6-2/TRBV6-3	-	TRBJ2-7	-	CASRGRRDTYTYEQYF	TGTGCCAGCAGAGGCCGCCGGGACACCTATACCTACGAGCAGTACTTC
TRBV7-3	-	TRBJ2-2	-	CASSLGPRIRTGELFF	TGTGCCAGCAGCTTAGGGCCGCGGATACGAACCGGGGAGCTGTTTTTT
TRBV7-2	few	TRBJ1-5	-	CASSLYRDPNQPQHF	TGTGCCAGCAGCTTATACAGGGATCCAAATCAGCCCCAGCATTTT
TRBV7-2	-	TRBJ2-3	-	CASSPEGDTQYF	TGTGCCAGCAGCCCGGAAGGAGATACGCAGTATTTT
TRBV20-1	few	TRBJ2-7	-	CSARRSSYEQYF	TGCAGTGCTAGAAGGAGCTCCTACGAGCAGTACTTC
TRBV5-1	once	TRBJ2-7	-	CASSAGTPAYEQYF	TGCGCCAGCAGCGCCGGGACTCCTGCCTACGAGCAGTACTTC
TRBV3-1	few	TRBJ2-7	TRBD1	CASTSGDRHYEQYF	TGTGCCAGCACCTCGGGGGACAGGCACTACGAGCAGTACTTC
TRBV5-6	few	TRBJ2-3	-	CASSRGMERTTDTQYF	TGTGCCAGCAGCAGGGGGATGGAGCGGACCACAGATACGCAGTATTTT
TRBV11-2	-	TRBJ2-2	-	CASSLGPLPTGELFF	TGTGCCAGCAGCTTAGGACCCTTGCCCACCGGGGAGCTGTTTTTT
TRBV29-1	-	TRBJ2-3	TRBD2	CSVEDLLAGVPDTQYF	TGCAGCGTTGAAGACCTACTAGCGGGAGTCCCAGATACGCAGTATTTT